A single sample is the source of the 11 T cell receptor beta chains below, sequenced in a study of naive and memory T cell subsets. The study, taken as a whole, reports: A few larger clonotypes appeared in naive repertoires, especially CD8, possibly memory cells re-expressing CD45RA.

Antigen specificity for these receptors is unknown. Both TRBC1 and TRBC2 were covered by a beta constant-region primer of two equimolar oligonucleotides. Four rounds of PCR amplified the ligated cDNA using nested alpha and beta constant-region primers plus SP2. TCRdb re-called the UMI-ligation and nested PCR reads with MiXCR, one entry per CDR3 protein. This sample has roughly 92,000 distinct CDR3 sequences, with 11% found just once. The sample taken for sequencing was naive CD4+ T cells from blood. These receptor sequences come from a human donor in good health.

In this sample, this clonotype turned up many times. The CDR3 DNA is TGCAGCGTTGTGAGGGGACGCACAGATACGCAGTATTTT. This encodes CSVVRGRTDTQYF. The chain uses TRBV29-1 and TRBJ2-3, with D perhaps assigned TRBD1 or TRBD2 (5 bases each). Germline CDR1 SQVTM, CDR2 ANQGSEA. V lost 4 bases and J lost 1, with 9 bases in between. The CDR3 covers 13 residues.

This rearrangement joins TRBV3-2 to TRBJ2-3; the table's D call of TRBD1 was not tested on the DNA. TRBV3-2 is annotated as a pseudogene. This CDR3 spans 18 amino acids. CDR3 loop: CASSQDSWTGVCTDTQYF. CDR3 sequence (DNA): TGTGCCAGCAGCCAAGATAGCTGGACAGGGGTTTGTACAGATACGCAGTATTTT.

This clonotype was observed a handful of times. The chain is built from TRBV6-2 or TRBV6-3 and TRBJ2-2, with D tentatively TRBD2 (6 bases). The CDR3 loop spans 16 amino acids. Germline V gene sequence: CDR1 MNHEY, CDR2 SVGEGT. V was cut by 7 bases and J by 1 base, with 16 bases left in between. The CDR3 reads CASTNPPSENTGELFF. Here the CDR3 DNA reads TGTGCCAGCACCAATCCCCCTAGCGAGAACACCGGGGAGCTGTTTTTT.

This clonotype was seen only a few times. The chain employs TRBV4-3 and TRBJ1-3; D gene ambiguous. Germline V gives CDR1 LGHNA, CDR2 YSLEER. The CDR3 has 16 residues. With 0 bases removed from V and 0 bases from J, the gap between germline ends came to 9 bases. The CDR3 protein is CASSQDSPNSGNTIYF. The CDR3 region has the DNA TGCGCCAGCAGCCAAGATAGTCCTAACTCTGGAAACACCATATATTTT.

This chain uses TRBV7-2 with TRBJ2-7, with D tentatively TRBD1 (6 bases). Germline-derived CDR1 and CDR2 are SGHTA and FQGNSA. There are 15 residues in the CDR3. Trimming left V 5 bases short and J 2 bases short, with 16 bases between. CDR3 sequence (DNA): TGTGCCAGCAGCCCAGCCCGGGACAAGCCCTACGAGCAGTACTTC. Amino acid sequence: CASSPARDKPYEQYF. The whole variable domain, filled in from reference TRBV7-2 and TRBJ2-7, reads GAGVSQSPSNKVTEKGKDVELRCDPISGHTALYWYRQSLGQGLEFLIYFQGNSAPDKSGLPSDRFSAERTGGSVSTLTIQRTQQEDSAVYLCASSPARDKPYEQYFGPGTRLTVT.

This clonotype occurred a few times. The chain links TRBV7-9 to TRBJ1-2, with TRBD1 matching over 9 bases. This CDR3 region has 14 residues. Germline V gives CDR1 SEHNR, CDR2 FQNEAQ (reference sequence). V was clipped by 4 bases and J by 8 bases; unmatched bases: 8. CDR3 loop: CASSSPGQGYGYTF. In DNA form, the CDR3 reads TGTGCCAGCAGCTCACCGGGACAGGGATACGGCTACACCTTC.

The chain is built from TRBV28 and TRBJ1-5; tentatively, D is TRBD1 (5 bases). The CDR3 loop spans 15 amino acids. Germline V CDR1 and CDR2: MDHEN, SYDVKM. Trimming cost V 3 bases and J 7 bases, with 16 bases left between them. The CDR3 loop is CASSLSIRVRQPQHF. The CDR3, as DNA: TGTGCCAGCAGTTTGTCTATCAGGGTACGACAGCCCCAGCATTTT.

This clonotype was detected ten times or more. V and J are TRBV20-1 and TRBJ1-4; D is unresolved. V lost 4 bases and J 6 bases, leaving 18 bases between the germline ends. The CDR3 totals 15 residues. CDR1 is DFQATT, CDR2 SNEGSKA, per germline (reference sequence). The CDR3, as DNA: TGCAGTGCTAATGGACTTCCGGGAGTAGATGAAAAACTGTTTTTT. As protein: CSANGLPGVDEKLFF.

The chain couples TRBV5-4 to TRBJ2-5, with D tentatively TRBD1 (5 bases). The CDR3 sequence is 14 residues long. Germline V gene data show CDR1 as SGHNT and CDR2 as YYREEE (reference sequence). Trimming took 0 bases from V and 1 from J, leaving 7 bases between them. The CDR3 loop is CASSLDQGQETQYF. DNA for the CDR3: TGTGCCAGCAGCTTGGACCAGGGCCAAGAGACCCAGTACTTC.

This clonotype was seen more than once but under ten times. V gene TRBV7-2 combines with J gene TRBJ1-1; possible D gene TRBD1, 6 bases. The CDR3 consists of 15 residues. Germline V gene data show CDR1 as SGHTA and CDR2 as FQGNSA. Trimming left V 5 bases short and J 5 bases short, with 18 bases between. For the CDR3, the DNA is TGTGCCAGCAGCACCCCAACAGGGAGGGCGACTGAAGCTTTCTTT. Encoded protein: CASSTPTGRATEAFF.

The chain recombines TRBV25-1 with TRBJ2-1, with TRBD2 as a possible D gene (6 bases). Germline V gene lookup returns CDR1 MGHDK and CDR2 SYGVNS. The CDR3 sequence is 16 residues long. V was shortened by 2 bases and J by 4 bases, with 15 bases between the two germline ends. CDR3 amino acids: CASSEPRDSQYNEQFF. The CDR3 DNA reads as TGTGCCAGCAGTGAACCCCGGGACTCCCAATACAATGAGCAGTTCTTC. The variable domain in full, with the rest retrieved from reference TRBV25-1 and TRBJ2-1, is EADIYQTPRYLVIGTGKKITLECSQTMGHDKMYWYQQDPGMELHLIHYSYGVNSTEKGDLSSESTVSRIRTEHFPLTLESARPSHTSQYLCASSEPRDSQYNEQFFGPGTRLTVL.